The present T cell receptor beta chain was sequenced within a study of Ad26.COV2.S vaccination and SARS-CoV-2 variants. Trimming took 3 bases from V and 6 from J, leaving 8 bases between them. Germline V lookup: CDR1 SGHTA, CDR2 FQGTGA. This CDR3 has 13 amino acids. Study-wide findings and caveats: The TCR breadth and depth analyses may have produced an underestimate of total T cell responses.

For this clone: The target antigen is unknown.

The treatment denotes: about 20 received Ad26.COV2.S at low or high dose, single or two shots; about 5 received placebo; per-sample allocation not given. Each sample was drawn 63 days after the first injection (of vaccine or placebo). The donor's status was that of an adult aged 18-55 years in Boston. Ad26.COV2.S expressed prefusion-stabilized spike from the original Wuhan strain. TCRdb's copy holds only in-frame clones and misses some; the assay was immunoSEQ multiplex PCR. The sample contains about 410,000 clones, about 88% of which appear only once. This chain joins TRBV7-3 and TRBJ2-2; no reliable D call. This specimen was peripheral blood, taken in a trial of Ad26.COV2.S vaccine versus placebo. The receptor was derived from a person between 18 and 59 years old who received the Ad26.COV2.S COVID-19 vaccine or a placebo. The CDR3 loop reads CASSFSGPGELFF. The DNA for the CDR3 is TGTGCCAGCAGCTTTTCAGGCCCCGGGGAGCTGTTTTTT.